The rows below give T cell receptor beta chains drawn from one sample of a study of blood T cell repertoires in COVID-19. Here immunoSEQ multiplex PCR was the method, and the copy in TCRdb shows in-frame clones only, minus some. This repertoire shows some 250,000 clones, 87% found once; its top ten account for around 6.9%. Sequenced: peripheral blood. Every receptor here comes from a man in his 60s who had recovered from COVID-19. CDR3s leave out the opening cysteine and the closing phenylalanine or tryptophan. The D gene is left open where the match is weak.

D | V | CDR3
TRBD1 | TRBV19 | ASMPGTGLSSSGANVLT
- | TRBV19 | ASSIRGENPDTQY
TRBD1 | TRBV5-1 | ASSSGQGYNSPLH
TRBD2 | TRBV10-2 | ASILAGGQWADTQY
TRBD1 | TRBV11-2 | ASSLRDRGPSPLH
- | TRBV15 | ATSGTGTEKLF
- | TRBV6-5 | ASSPTFGENEKLF
- | TRBV19 | ASRSSHQDTQY
- | TRBV18 | ASSPQGETQY
TRBD2 | TRBV5-1 | ASSLGLAGTDTQY
- | TRBV27 | ASSLTRGRNQPQH
TRBD1 | TRBV6-2/TRBV6-3 | ASSLQQGASFGPQH
TRBD1 | TRBV7-8 | ASGGQGYPGANVLT
TRBD1 | TRBV24-1 | ATSDFRDRVGEQF
- | TRBV6-5 | ASGGARGNTIY
- | TRBV6-2/TRBV6-3 | ASSYNRNYGYT
TRBD1 | TRBV19 | ASRTGQRPYEQY
- | TRBV6-5 | ASSYLGNYNEQF
TRBD2 | TRBV3-1/TRBV3-2 | ASSQAGGGVNEQF
- | TRBV6-5 | ASSYSGSDTGELF
- | TRBV7-2 | ASSSAGGTEAF
- | TRBV5-4 | ASSLGAERKNIQY
- | TRBV2 | ASSDEAGPYEQY
TRBD1 | TRBV10-3 | AISDPGQQETQY
TRBD1 | TRBV30 | AWSVQGASEAF
- | TRBV5-5 | ASSRGQLSNEKLF
- | TRBV24-1 | ATSDGRGRPYEQY
TRBD1 | TRBV24-1 | ATSDISRTGNNEQF
TRBD2 | TRBV5-1 | ASSPKLAGGYRNNEQF
- | TRBV4-2 | ASSQDFYQPQH
TRBD1 | TRBV5-1 | ASSRQRGQSNTEAF
- | TRBV24-1 | ATSDQWRDEQF
- | TRBV21-1 | ASSKAEGAGNQPQH
- | TRBV6-5 | ASRTREIVTEKLF
- | TRBV4-2 | ASSLGVATDTQY
- | TRBV7-2 | ASSGGAYTGELF
TRBD1 | TRBV6-1 | ASSEYGTGAETQY
- | TRBV27 | ASRALGRNTEAF
- | TRBV18 | ASSPAAASGNTIY
- | TRBV3-1/TRBV3-2 | ASSQATMEGYT